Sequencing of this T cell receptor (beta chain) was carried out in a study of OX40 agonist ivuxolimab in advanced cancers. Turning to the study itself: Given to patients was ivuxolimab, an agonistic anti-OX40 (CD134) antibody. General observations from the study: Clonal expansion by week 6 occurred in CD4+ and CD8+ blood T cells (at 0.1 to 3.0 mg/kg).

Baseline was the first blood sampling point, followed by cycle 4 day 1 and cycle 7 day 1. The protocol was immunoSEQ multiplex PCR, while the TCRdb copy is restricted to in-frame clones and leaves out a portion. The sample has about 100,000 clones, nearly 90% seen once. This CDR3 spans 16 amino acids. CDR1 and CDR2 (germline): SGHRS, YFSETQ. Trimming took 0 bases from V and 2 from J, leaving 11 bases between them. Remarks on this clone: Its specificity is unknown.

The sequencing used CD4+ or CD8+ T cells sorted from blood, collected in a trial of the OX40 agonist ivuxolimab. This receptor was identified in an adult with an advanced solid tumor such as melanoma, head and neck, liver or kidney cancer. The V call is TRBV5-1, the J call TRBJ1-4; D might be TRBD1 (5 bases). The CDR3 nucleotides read TGCGCCAGCAGCTTGGCCCCTGGGGGGACTAATGAAAAACTGTTTTTT. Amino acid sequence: CASSLAPGGTNEKLFF. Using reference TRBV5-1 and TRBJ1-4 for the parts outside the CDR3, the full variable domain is KAGVTQTPRYLIKTRGQQVTLSCSPISGHRSVSWYQQTPGQGLQFLFEYFSETQRNKGNFPGRFSGRQFSNSRSEMNVSTLELGDSALYLCASSLAPGGTNEKLFFGSGTQLSVL.